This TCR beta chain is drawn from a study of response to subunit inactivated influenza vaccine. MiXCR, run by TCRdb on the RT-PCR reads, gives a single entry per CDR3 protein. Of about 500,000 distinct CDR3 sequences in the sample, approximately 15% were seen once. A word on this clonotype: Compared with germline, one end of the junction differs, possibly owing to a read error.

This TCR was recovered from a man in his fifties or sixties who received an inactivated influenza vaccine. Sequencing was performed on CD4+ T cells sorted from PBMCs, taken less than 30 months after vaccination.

The CDR3 DNA reads as TGTGCCAGCAGCCAAGGGACTAGTGGCTCCGACGAGCAGTACTTC. Translation: CASSQGTSGSDEQYF. The gene calls are TRBV3-1 and TRBJ2-7; 7 nucleotides line up with TRBD2. From germline, CDR1 is LGHDT and CDR2 YNNKEL (reference sequence). The CDR3 covers 15 residues.